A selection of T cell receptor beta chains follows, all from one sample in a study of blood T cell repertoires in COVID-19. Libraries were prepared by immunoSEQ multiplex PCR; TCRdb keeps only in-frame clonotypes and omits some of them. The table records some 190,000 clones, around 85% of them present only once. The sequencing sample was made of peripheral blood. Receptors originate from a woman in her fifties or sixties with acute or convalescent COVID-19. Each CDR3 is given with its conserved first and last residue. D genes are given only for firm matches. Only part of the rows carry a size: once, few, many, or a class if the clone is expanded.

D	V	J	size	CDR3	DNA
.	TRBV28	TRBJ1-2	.	CASSLRGASTHGYTF	TGTGCCAGCAGTTTACGGGGGGCGTCCACGCACGGCTACACCTTC
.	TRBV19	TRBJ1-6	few	CASSIGRGKRSPLHF	TGTGCCAGTAGTATTGGACGGGGGAAGCGTTCACCCCTCCACTTT
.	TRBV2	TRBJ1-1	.	CASSRDSWNTEAFF	TGTGCCAGCAGCCGGGACTCTTGGAACACTGAAGCTTTCTTT
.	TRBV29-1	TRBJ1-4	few	CSCGDIANEKLFF	TGCAGCTGTGGGGACATAGCGAATGAAAAACTGTTTTTT
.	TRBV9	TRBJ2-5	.	CASSALPGGSGQYF	TGTGCCAGCAGCGCCCTCCCTGGGGGCAGTGGTCAGTACTTC
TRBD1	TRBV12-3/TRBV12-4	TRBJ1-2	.	CASSTRGQGRYTF	TGTGCCAGCAGTACCCGCGGACAGGGCCGCTACACCTTC
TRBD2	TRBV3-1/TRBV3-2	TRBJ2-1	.	CASSQVSLGRGSYNEQFF	TGTGCCAGCAGCCAAGTTAGTCTCGGGAGGGGCTCCTACAATGAGCAGTTCTTC
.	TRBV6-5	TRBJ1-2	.	CASSSQGLTNYGYTF	TGTGCCAGCAGTTCCCAGGGACTTACTAACTATGGCTACACCTTC
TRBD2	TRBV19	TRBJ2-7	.	CASSPGLEIYEQYF	TGTGCCAGTAGCCCGGGACTAGAGATTTACGAGCAGTACTTC
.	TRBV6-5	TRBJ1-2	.	CASSFRVGGYTF	TGTGCCAGCAGTTTCAGGGTTGGTGGCTACACCTTC
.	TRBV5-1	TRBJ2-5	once	CASSLAEGLETQYF	TGCGCCAGCAGCTTGGCCGAGGGCCTGGAGACCCAGTACTTC
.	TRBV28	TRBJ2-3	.	CASSLAGSTDTQYF	TGTGCCAGCAGTTTAGCGGGGAGCACAGATACGCAGTATTTT
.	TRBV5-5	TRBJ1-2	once	CASRSGGTLYGYTF	TGTGCCAGCAGAAGCGGAGGGACCCTCTATGGCTACACCTTC
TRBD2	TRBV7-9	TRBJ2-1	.	CASSPRGASGSNEQFF	TGTGCCAGCAGCCCTAGAGGGGCTAGCGGGAGCAACGAGCAGTTCTTC
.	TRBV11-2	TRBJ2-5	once	CASSLDSVIGVRETQYF	TGTGCCAGCAGCTTAGATTCGGTCATCGGGGTCCGAGAGACCCAGTACTTC
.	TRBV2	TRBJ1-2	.	CASSVSSYGYTF	TGTGCCAGCAGTGTCTCCTCCTATGGCTACACCTTC
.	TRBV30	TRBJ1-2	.	CAWTHGGLFYGYTF	TGTGCCTGGACCCACGGGGGGCTTTTCTATGGCTACACCTTC
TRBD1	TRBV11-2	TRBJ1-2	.	CASSARDRVYGYTF	TGTGCCAGCAGCGCCCGGGACAGGGTCTATGGCTACACCTTC
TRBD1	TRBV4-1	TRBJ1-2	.	CASSQPTGRYGYTF	TGCGCCAGCAGCCAACCGACAGGGCGTTATGGCTACACCTTC
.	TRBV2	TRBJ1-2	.	CASSLTGTRGYTF	TGTGCCAGCAGTCTGACTGGGACAAGGGGCTACACCTTC
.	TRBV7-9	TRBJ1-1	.	CASSLQGTLGAEAFF	TGTGCCAGCAGCTTACAGGGCACCCTCGGCGCTGAAGCTTTCTTT
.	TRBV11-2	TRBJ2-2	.	CASSRPTSNIAGELFF	TGTGCCAGCAGCCGACCGACTAGTAATATTGCCGGGGAGCTGTTTTTT